This T cell receptor beta chain emerged from a study of blood T cell repertoires in COVID-19. For the study at large: Acute and convalescent COVID-19 samples came from the United States, Italy and Spain. PBMCs, B-cell-depleted T cells, or T cells provided the cDNA or gDNA that made up the material.

The CDR3 covers 13 residues. Deletions cut 6 bases from V and 1 base from J, with 7 bases between. The germline gives CDR1 SNHLY, CDR2 FYNNEI. Original analysis: Counts of nucleated cells, estimated from reference gene primer amplification, were obtained. Sequencing used immunoSEQ multiplex PCR; TCRdb keeps in-frame clones, though not all of them. V, J and clone size derive from that table, while D and trimming were established from the DNA sequence. The profile shows about 290,000 clones, 85% of them singletons. The chain links TRBV2 to TRBJ1-5; possible D gene TRBD1, 6 bases. This receptor was obtained from a woman between 50 and 59 years old with active or convalescent COVID-19. Sequencing was carried out using peripheral blood. The CDR3 protein is CASSGQSNQPQHF. CDR3 nucleotide sequence: TGTGCCAGCAGCGGACAGAGCAATCAGCCCCAGCATTTT.